The 19 T cell receptor beta chains below all came from one sample that was sequenced in a study of blood T cells in healthy people across ages. The use of a sample-barcoded 5' primer and a J-beta primer mix characterized a second PCR of 7 to 11 cycles. TCRdb redid the calling of the 5' RACE reads with MiXCR, one entry per CDR3 protein. The table has under 800,000 distinct CDR3 sequences, roughly 45% seen once. Sequenced sample: blood. These receptors originate from a woman aged 55-70 years in good health.

The V call is TRBV15, the J call TRBJ2-2; TRBD2 might be the D (6 bases). This CDR3 spans 16 amino acids. The germline V and J ends were trimmed by 2 bases and 5 bases, with 15 bases remaining between them. Germline-derived CDR1 and CDR2 are LNHNV and YYDKDF (reference sequence). The CDR3 bases are TGTGCCACCAGCAGAATTCCCGGCGGGGTTACCGGGGAGCTGTTTTTT. Translating it yields CATSRIPGGVTGELFF.

This clonotype was found a few times. This chain uses TRBV6-6 with TRBJ2-4; TRBD1 aligns across 7 bases. The CDR3 loop spans 16 amino acids. V dropped 5 bases and J dropped 0; count of bases not matched to a gene: 7. The germline CDR1 and CDR2 sequences are MNHNY and SVGAGI (reference sequence). The CDR3 protein is CASSTGELLAKNIQYF. The CDR3 nucleotides read TGTGCCAGCAGTACAGGGGAACTTCTAGCCAAAAACATTCAGTACTTC.

This clonotype was counted a few times. The chain recombines TRBV12-3 or TRBV12-4 with TRBJ1-2; D gene ambiguous. V lost 1 base and J 6 bases, leaving 15 bases between the germline ends. The CDR3 runs to 15 residues. In nucleotides, the CDR3 is TGTGCCAGCAGTTTAGTGGCGGGTTCCGGTGATGGCTACACCTTC. This sequence encodes CASSLVAGSGDGYTF.

V gene TRBV3-1 combines with J gene TRBJ2-1; D is perhaps TRBD2 (7 bases). Trimming pared 4 bases from V and 7 bases from J, leaving 20 bases between. This CDR3 comprises 16 residues. Germline assignment: CDR1 LGHDT and CDR2 YNNKEL (reference sequence). CDR3 loop: CASSLRGRGEQNEQFF. CDR3 DNA sequence: TGTGCCAGCAGCCTACGTGGGAGGGGGGAGCAGAATGAGCAGTTCTTC.

The chain couples TRBV6-1 to TRBJ2-7; 8 bases agree with TRBD1. There are 13 residues in the CDR3. CDR1 is MNHNS, CDR2 SASEGT, per germline. The V gene end was trimmed by 6 bases and the J gene end by 6 bases; junction bases not matched to a gene: 7. DNA for the CDR3: TGTGCCAGCAGACTAGTTGACAGGGGCGAGCAGTACTTC. It yields the protein CASRLVDRGEQYF.

The rearrangement uses TRBV13 and TRBJ2-7; the D gene is possibly TRBD1 (6 bases). The DNA matches TRBJ2-5 better at its end, which makes the J call doubtful. Germline values: CDR1 PRHDT, CDR2 FYEKMQ (reference sequence). The CDR3 contains 14 residues. In DNA, the CDR3 is TGTGCCAGCTTTACCAGGGGTTCCCAAGAGACCCAGTACTTC. Protein: CASFTRGSQETQYF.

The chain has TRBV21-1 and TRBJ1-5; no DNA check was done on the table's D call, TRBD1. TRBV21-1 is designated a pseudogene. This CDR3 is built from 15 residues. The CDR3 is CASSKETGGGQPQHF. In DNA form, the CDR3 reads TGTGCCAGCAGCAAAGAAACAGGGGGCGGCCAGCCCCAGCATTTT.

The rearrangement links TRBV2 to TRBJ1-5; D unresolved. The CDR3 is 12 residues long. From germline, CDR1 is SNHLY and CDR2 FYNNEI. Trimming stripped 7 bases from V and 7 bases from J, with 11 bases between. CDR3 DNA sequence: TGTGCCAGCACCGGGTTTCGCCAGCCCCAGCATTTT. It is translated as CASTGFRQPQHF.

This clonotype appeared a few times. The CDR3, as DNA: TGTGCCAGCAGCGGAGCGACAGGGTCGGATTCACCCCTCCACTTT. Translation: CASSGATGSDSPLHF. This chain joins TRBV9 and TRBJ1-6, with 7 bases that match TRBD1. The V segment lost 3 bases and the J segment 8 bases; nucleotides outside the gene matches: 8. Per the germline V gene, CDR1 is SGDLS and CDR2 is YYNGEE. This CDR3 contains 15 residues.

Concerning this clonotype itself: The junction does not match germline at one end; this may be a read error. V gene TRBV29-1 combines with J gene TRBJ1-1, with TRBD1 matching 7 bases. CDR3 length equals 15 residues. The germline V gene has CDR1 SQVTM and CDR2 ANQGSEA. In DNA form, the CDR3 reads TGCAGCGTTGTCGGAGGGGGCGGGGGGAACACTGGAGCTTTCTTT. The encoded protein is CSVVGGGGGNTGAFF. The full variable domain, with the rest looked up from reference TRBV29-1 and TRBJ1-1, is SAVISQKPSRDICQRGTSLTIQCQVDSQVTMMFWYRQQPGQSLTLIATANQGSEATYESGFVIDKFPISRPNLTFSTLTVSNMSPEDSSIYLCSVVGGGGGNTGAFFGQGTRLTVV.

This clonotype was observed a few times. This chain uses TRBV10-3 with TRBJ1-1, with 7 bases that match TRBD1. The CDR3 spans 14 residues. The trim removed 0 bases at V and 4 bases at J, leaving 2 bases unmatched. The germline gives CDR1 ENHRY, CDR2 SYGVKD. CDR3 sequence reads: CAISESNRGTEAFF. CDR3 in DNA: TGTGCCATCAGTGAGTCGAACAGGGGCACTGAAGCTTTCTTT.

This clonotype was picked up one time. The chain couples TRBV29-1 to TRBJ2-4; 8 bases fit TRBD2. The V and J ends lost 4 bases and 4 bases, in that order; junction bases with no gene match: 6. The CDR3 totals 14 residues. Germline V gene data show CDR1 as SQVTM and CDR2 as ANQGSEA. The CDR3 DNA follows: TGCAGCGTTGGTAGCGGGGCCACAAAAAACATTCAGTACTTC. Its protein is CSVGSGATKNIQYF.

This clonotype showed up just a few times. This rearrangement joins TRBV9 to TRBJ2-3, with D perhaps matching TRBD1 (6 bases). The CDR3 totals 17 residues. V gave up 0 bases and J gave up 0 bases, with 14 bases separating them. Germline V CDR1 and CDR2: SGDLS, YYNGEE. In DNA, the CDR3 is TGTGCCAGCAGCGTAGCCCCAGTGGGGGCAAGCACAGATACGCAGTATTTT. Encoded protein: CASSVAPVGASTDTQYF.

The chain employs TRBV4-3 and TRBJ2-3, with D maybe TRBD2 (6 bases). V shed 0 bases and J shed 0 bases, with 13 bases lying between them. Germline V lookup: CDR1 LGHNA, CDR2 YSLEER. The CDR3 consists of 17 residues. CDR3 sequence reads: CASSQEPPGGSTDTQYF. The CDR3, as DNA: TGCGCCAGCAGCCAAGAACCCCCCGGGGGAAGCACAGATACGCAGTATTTT.

The chain uses TRBV7-2 and TRBJ1-5; the D gene is possibly TRBD1 (5 bases). The germline V and J ends were trimmed by 5 bases and 6 bases, with 17 bases remaining between them. The CDR3 extends over 15 amino acids. Per the germline V gene, CDR1 is SGHTA and CDR2 is FQGNSA. Written as DNA, the CDR3 is TGTGCCAGCAGCGAACGGGGGGTCCCCATTCAGCCCCAGCATTTT. Its protein product is CASSERGVPIQPQHF.

This clonotype was picked up a small number of times. The chain links TRBV6-2 or TRBV6-3 to TRBJ2-5; 10 nucleotides agree with TRBD2. V lost 0 bases to trimming and J lost 5 bases; unmatched junction nucleotides: 6. From germline, CDR1 is MNHEY and CDR2 SVGEGT. CDR3 size: 16 residues. CDR3: CASSYSIAGGRETQYF. CDR3 nucleotide sequence: TGTGCCAGCAGTTACTCGATAGCGGGGGGACGCGAGACCCAGTACTTC.

The table lists this clonotype with a few counts. CDR3 loop: CASSPSGGGTGELFF. CDR3 DNA: TGTGCCAGCAGCCCCAGCGGGGGGGGCACCGGGGAGCTGTTTTTT. This chain uses TRBV7-2 with TRBJ2-2, with TRBD2 identical over 10 bases. After removal of 5 bases from V and 4 bases from J, the junction contained 4 bases not matched to a gene. Germline CDR1 is SGHTA and CDR2 is FQGNSA. There are 15 residues in the CDR3.

The V and J genes are TRBV5-1 and TRBJ1-1, with TRBD1 as a possible D gene (5 bases). The length of the CDR3 is 15 residues. CDR1 and CDR2 (germline): SGHRS, YFSETQ. V was cut by 0 bases and J by 7 bases, with 16 bases left in between. The CDR3 region has the DNA TGCGCCAGCAGCTTGGGGGACCAAGTTTATGATGAAGCTTTCTTT. This sequence encodes CASSLGDQVYDEAFF.

This clonotype occurred a few times. The chain uses TRBV18 and TRBJ1-5, with unresolved D. CDR1 is KGHSH, CDR2 LQKENI, per germline. Trimming took 2 bases from V and 6 from J, leaving 11 bases between them. This CDR3 contains 14 residues. The CDR3 sequence is CASSPAPISQPQHF. The CDR3 DNA is TGTGCCAGCTCACCAGCCCCGATCAGTCAGCCCCAGCATTTT.